This T cell receptor (beta chain) originates from a study of T cells in Graves' hyperthyroidism and ophthalmopathy. Study results and caveats: Onset of ophthalmopathy came a median around 6.2 months after the model predicted it. Peripheral blood also featured most of the thyroid clonotypes expanded above 0.001.

Amplification targeted TCR beta CDR3 regions from RNA transcripts. In the first-round RT-PCR of the TCR CDR3, the HTBI primer set was used. TCRdb re-called the multiplex PCR reads through MiXCR, storing one row per CDR3 protein. The sample shows over 650,000 distinct CDR3 sequences, about 45% of them seen only once. The CDR3 totals 13 residues. V lost 4 bases and J lost 4, with 13 bases in between. Looked up from germline, CDR1 is SQVTM and CDR2 is ANQGSEA. The table lists this clonotype with many counts. What it binds is not known. J is TRBJ1-2 and V is TRBV29-1; tentative D call: TRBD1 (5 bases). Input material: peripheral blood or thyroid tissue (not recorded which). This receptor was identified in an adult man with Graves' disease, either hyperthyroidism or ophthalmopathy (not recorded which). The CDR3 sequence is CSVVVSGGYGYTF. CDR3 DNA: TGCAGCGTTGTAGTCAGCGGGGGCTATGGCTACACCTTC.